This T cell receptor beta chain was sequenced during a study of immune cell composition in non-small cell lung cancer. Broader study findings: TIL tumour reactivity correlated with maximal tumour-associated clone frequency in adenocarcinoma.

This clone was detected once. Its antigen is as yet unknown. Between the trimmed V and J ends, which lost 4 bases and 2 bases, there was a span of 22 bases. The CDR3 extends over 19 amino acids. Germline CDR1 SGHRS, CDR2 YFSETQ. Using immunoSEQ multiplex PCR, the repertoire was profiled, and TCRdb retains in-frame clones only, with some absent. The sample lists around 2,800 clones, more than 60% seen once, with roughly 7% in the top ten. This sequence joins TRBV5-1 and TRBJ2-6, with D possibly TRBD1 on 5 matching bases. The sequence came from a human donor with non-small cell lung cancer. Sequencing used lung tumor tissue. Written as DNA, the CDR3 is TGCGCCAGCAGCCCTTGGGGTGGGCAGGGTAAAACTGGGGCCAACGTCCTGACTTTC. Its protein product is CASSPWGGQGKTGANVLTF. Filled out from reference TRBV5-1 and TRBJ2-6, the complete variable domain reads KAGVTQTPRYLIKTRGQQVTLSCSPISGHRSVSWYQQTPGQGLQFLFEYFSETQRNKGNFPGRFSGRQFSNSRSEMNVSTLELGDSALYLCASSPWGGQGKTGANVLTFGAGSRLTVL.